These T cell receptor beta chains were read from a single sample in a study of T cells in Graves' hyperthyroidism and ophthalmopathy. TCRdb reanalysed the multiplex PCR reads using MiXCR and keeps one entry per CDR3 protein. This table holds a few hundred thousand distinct CDR3 sequences, about 14% found once. Sequencing was done on a sample of blood. The receptor set was obtained from a woman aged 40 to 50 with Graves' hyperthyroidism. The CDR3 runs from the conserved cysteine through the conserved F or W. A D gene is named only where the DNA matches it firmly. Only some rows state a clone size, as once, few, many or a class for expanded clones.

v_call: TRBV7-2; clone_size: many; d_call: NA; j_call: TRBJ2-5; cdr3_nt: TGTGCCAGCAGCTTAGGGACTTTAAACCAAGAGACCCAGTACTTC; cdr3_aa: CASSLGTLNQETQYF
v_call: TRBV15; clone_size: many; d_call: TRBD2; j_call: TRBJ2-1; cdr3_nt: TGTGCCACCAGCAAAGTCCACCTAGCGGCCCTCTCCTACAATGAGCAGTTCTTC; cdr3_aa: CATSKVHLAALSYNEQFF
v_call: TRBV7-9; clone_size: NA; d_call: NA; j_call: TRBJ1-2; cdr3_nt: TGTGCCAGCAGCCCCTCAGGTACCCTTGGCGGCTACACCTTC; cdr3_aa: CASSPSGTLGGYTF
v_call: TRBV5-1; clone_size: many; d_call: NA; j_call: TRBJ2-3; cdr3_nt: TGCGCCAGCAGCCTTGGACAGATAACGGATACGCAGTATTTT; cdr3_aa: CASSLGQITDTQYF
v_call: TRBV28; clone_size: many; d_call: TRBD1; j_call: TRBJ2-6; cdr3_nt: TGTGCCAGCAGTCCATACGCCGGGACAGGGGCTTCCTCTGGGGCCAACGTCCTGACTTTC; cdr3_aa: CASSPYAGTGASSGANVLTF
v_call: TRBV7-2; clone_size: NA; d_call: NA; j_call: TRBJ1-3; cdr3_nt: TGTGCCAGCAGCTTCGGACGGGTTAAAGCTGGAAACACCATATATTTT; cdr3_aa: CASSFGRVKAGNTIYF
v_call: TRBV5-1; clone_size: NA; d_call: TRBD1; j_call: TRBJ1-2; cdr3_nt: TGCGCCAGCAGCTTGGTACAGGGGGACTATGGCTACACCTTC; cdr3_aa: CASSLVQGDYGYTF
v_call: TRBV7-8; clone_size: many; d_call: NA; j_call: TRBJ2-3; cdr3_nt: TGTGCCAGCAGCTCCGAGGGGGGGGGATTCACAGATACGCAGTATTTT; cdr3_aa: CASSSEGGGFTDTQYF
v_call: TRBV5-1; clone_size: once; d_call: NA; j_call: TRBJ1-3; cdr3_nt: TGCGCCAGCAGCTCGGACACATTGCGAGGAGGAAACACCATATATTTT; cdr3_aa: CASSSDTLRGGNTIYF
v_call: TRBV28; clone_size: many; d_call: NA; j_call: TRBJ2-5; cdr3_nt: TGTGCCAGCAGTTTAGGGGATGTGGTGTACCAAGAGACCCAGTACTTC; cdr3_aa: CASSLGDVVYQETQYF
v_call: TRBV30; clone_size: NA; d_call: NA; j_call: TRBJ1-3; cdr3_nt: TGTGCCTGGCGGCCTCCACCGGGACGCTTTGCAAACACCATATATTTT; cdr3_aa: CAWRPPPGRFANTIYF
v_call: TRBV7-8; clone_size: many; d_call: TRBD2; j_call: TRBJ2-3; cdr3_nt: TGTGCCAGCAGCCGGACTAGCGATCTGACAGATACGCAGTATTTT; cdr3_aa: CASSRTSDLTDTQYF
v_call: TRBV12-3/TRBV12-4; clone_size: many; d_call: NA; j_call: TRBJ2-5; cdr3_nt: TGTGCCAGCAGCCCCTCGCCTGGGGTAAAAGAGACCCAGTACTTC; cdr3_aa: CASSPSPGVKETQYF
v_call: TRBV11-2; clone_size: many; d_call: TRBD1; j_call: TRBJ2-7; cdr3_nt: TGTGCCAGCAGCTCGGACAGGGTTCCTTCCTACGAGCAGTACTTC; cdr3_aa: CASSSDRVPSYEQYF
v_call: TRBV6-1; clone_size: few; d_call: TRBD2; j_call: TRBJ2-1; cdr3_nt: TGTGCCAGCAGTCGTCCCGGACTAGCGGGAGAAAATGAGCAGTTCTTC; cdr3_aa: CASSRPGLAGENEQFF
v_call: TRBV20-1; clone_size: few; d_call: NA; j_call: TRBJ1-4; cdr3_nt: TGCAGTGCCCTGCATGCCATAGAAAAACTGTTTTTT; cdr3_aa: CSALHAIEKLFF
v_call: TRBV12-3/TRBV12-4; clone_size: few; d_call: NA; j_call: TRBJ1-1; cdr3_nt: TGTGCCAGCAGTTTATTATACGAGAACACTGAAGCTTTCTTT; cdr3_aa: CASSLLYENTEAFF
v_call: TRBV12-3/TRBV12-4; clone_size: many; d_call: TRBD1; j_call: TRBJ1-1; cdr3_nt: TGTGCCAGCAGTTTTGACAGGGTAGGGACTGAAGCTTTCTTT; cdr3_aa: CASSFDRVGTEAFF
v_call: TRBV7-9; clone_size: NA; d_call: TRBD2; j_call: TRBJ2-1; cdr3_nt: TGTGCCAGCAGTGGCGGGAGCGGGGGATCCTACAATGAGCAGTTCTTC; cdr3_aa: CASSGGSGGSYNEQFF
v_call: TRBV5-1; clone_size: many; d_call: TRBD1; j_call: TRBJ1-2; cdr3_nt: TGCGCCAGCAGCCCTACCGGGACAGGCGAGCATGGCTACACCTTC; cdr3_aa: CASSPTGTGEHGYTF
v_call: TRBV10-3; clone_size: NA; d_call: TRBD1; j_call: TRBJ1-1; cdr3_nt: TGTGCCATCAGTGGAGAGGAGGGGGCGTTTAACACTGAAGCTTTCTTT; cdr3_aa: CAISGEEGAFNTEAFF
v_call: TRBV24-1; clone_size: NA; d_call: NA; j_call: TRBJ1-5; cdr3_nt: TGTGCCACCAGTGTAAGCCGCAATCAGCCCCAGCATTTT; cdr3_aa: CATSVSRNQPQHF
v_call: TRBV27; clone_size: many; d_call: NA; j_call: TRBJ2-7; cdr3_nt: TGTGCCAGCAGTGGGGTAACGTGGGGGCGCAACTACGAGCAGTACTTC; cdr3_aa: CASSGVTWGRNYEQYF
v_call: TRBV3-1; clone_size: many; d_call: NA; j_call: TRBJ1-3; cdr3_nt: TGTGCCAGCACCCAGTCTGGAAACACCATATATTTT; cdr3_aa: CASTQSGNTIYF
v_call: TRBV27; clone_size: few; d_call: TRBD1; j_call: TRBJ1-5; cdr3_nt: TGTGCCAGCAGTTTATCTTGGGACAGGCTTTACCCCCAGCATTTT; cdr3_aa: CASSLSWDRLYPQHF
v_call: TRBV13; clone_size: NA; d_call: NA; j_call: TRBJ2-1; cdr3_nt: TGTGCCAGCAGCTTAGGGGGCGCAGTTCAGGAGTTCTTC; cdr3_aa: CASSLGGAVQEFF
v_call: TRBV7-9; clone_size: many; d_call: NA; j_call: TRBJ2-1; cdr3_nt: TGTGCCAGCCCGAAGGAAGGCTCCTACAATGAGCAGTTCTTC; cdr3_aa: CASPKEGSYNEQFF
v_call: TRBV27; clone_size: many; d_call: NA; j_call: TRBJ2-3; cdr3_nt: TGTGCCAGCAGTTTATCCAACGGGGCGGGTCCTGTAGATACGCAGTATTTT; cdr3_aa: CASSLSNGAGPVDTQYF
v_call: TRBV7-2; clone_size: many; d_call: NA; j_call: TRBJ1-4; cdr3_nt: TGTGCCAGCAGCTTAGCGCCACCAACTAATGAAAAACTGTTTTTT; cdr3_aa: CASSLAPPTNEKLFF
v_call: TRBV30; clone_size: NA; d_call: NA; j_call: TRBJ2-1; cdr3_nt: TGTGCCTGGGGGGGGGCAGGAGAGACCCAGTTCTTC; cdr3_aa: CAWGGAGETQFF
v_call: TRBV20-1; clone_size: few; d_call: NA; j_call: TRBJ2-1; cdr3_nt: TGCAGTGCTAGAGAGGCGCGGAGGTACAATGAGCAGTTCTTC; cdr3_aa: CSAREARRYNEQFF
v_call: TRBV7-8; clone_size: many; d_call: TRBD1; j_call: TRBJ1-4; cdr3_nt: TGTGCCAGCAGCTTAAACAGGGGGAAGGAAAAACTGTTTTTT; cdr3_aa: CASSLNRGKEKLFF
v_call: TRBV5-8; clone_size: NA; d_call: TRBD1; j_call: TRBJ1-2; cdr3_nt: TGTGCCACGCCGGCCCCGGGACAGCGCTATGGCTACACCTTC; cdr3_aa: CATPAPGQRYGYTF
v_call: TRBV29-1; clone_size: NA; d_call: TRBD1; j_call: TRBJ1-4; cdr3_nt: TGCAGCGTTGAATCGACAGGGGGAAAACTGTTTTTT; cdr3_aa: CSVESTGGKLFF
v_call: TRBV4-2; clone_size: NA; d_call: TRBD1; j_call: TRBJ1-2; cdr3_nt: TGTGCCAGCAGCCAAGAAGGACAGGGGGCGGGCTACACCTTC; cdr3_aa: CASSQEGQGAGYTF
v_call: TRBV5-1; clone_size: few; d_call: TRBD2; j_call: TRBJ2-2; cdr3_nt: TGCGCCAGCAGCTTCCTTATTGGGACTAGCGGGAGTAGGGCCGGGGAGCTGTTTTTT; cdr3_aa: CASSFLIGTSGSRAGELFF
v_call: TRBV28; clone_size: many; d_call: TRBD1; j_call: TRBJ1-1; cdr3_nt: TGTGCCAGCAGTTGGGGACAGGTACACACTGAAGCTTTCTTT; cdr3_aa: CASSWGQVHTEAFF
v_call: TRBV5-1; clone_size: many; d_call: TRBD1; j_call: TRBJ2-2; cdr3_nt: TGCGCCAGCAGCCCCGGGACAGGCGGGACCGGGGAGCTGTTTTTT; cdr3_aa: CASSPGTGGTGELFF
v_call: TRBV14; clone_size: NA; d_call: TRBD1; j_call: TRBJ2-7; cdr3_nt: TGTGCCAGCAGCCCCAGAAGTGTTGGACAGGGAGGATCCTACGAGCAGTACTTC; cdr3_aa: CASSPRSVGQGGSYEQYF
v_call: TRBV28; clone_size: many; d_call: TRBD2; j_call: TRBJ2-7; cdr3_nt: TGTGCCAGCAGTTTGGATAGCGGGAGCCACGAGCAGTACTTC; cdr3_aa: CASSLDSGSHEQYF
v_call: TRBV6-1; clone_size: many; d_call: TRBD2; j_call: TRBJ2-5; cdr3_nt: TGTGCCAGCAGTGTCACTAGCGGGCCCCCCGAAGAGACCCAGTACTTC; cdr3_aa: CASSVTSGPPEETQYF
v_call: TRBV19; clone_size: few; d_call: TRBD1; j_call: TRBJ1-2; cdr3_nt: TGTGCCAGTAGAAGACAGGGTAGTGGCTACACCTTC; cdr3_aa: CASRRQGSGYTF
v_call: TRBV6-5; clone_size: NA; d_call: NA; j_call: TRBJ2-7; cdr3_nt: TGTGCCAGCAGTTACTACGGGGAGGTCTACGAGCAGTACTTC; cdr3_aa: CASSYYGEVYEQYF
v_call: TRBV20-1; clone_size: many; d_call: NA; j_call: TRBJ1-4; cdr3_nt: TGCAGTGCTAGAGATATCCTTAATGAAAAACTGTTTTTT; cdr3_aa: CSARDILNEKLFF
v_call: TRBV20-1; clone_size: many; d_call: TRBD2; j_call: TRBJ2-5; cdr3_nt: TGCAGTGCTGGGACTAGCGGGAAGACCCAGTACTTC; cdr3_aa: CSAGTSGKTQYF
v_call: TRBV2; clone_size: many; d_call: TRBD1; j_call: TRBJ2-7; cdr3_nt: TGTGCCAGCAGCTCCTCCCGGGACAGGGTTTCCTACGAGCAGTACTTC; cdr3_aa: CASSSSRDRVSYEQYF
v_call: TRBV27; clone_size: many; d_call: TRBD1; j_call: TRBJ1-5; cdr3_nt: TGTGCCAGCAGTTTATCAGGGGGCGATCAGCCCCAGCATTTT; cdr3_aa: CASSLSGGDQPQHF
v_call: TRBV5-1; clone_size: many; d_call: NA; j_call: TRBJ2-1; cdr3_nt: TGCGCCAGCAGCTACGGGACTTCCAATGAGCAGTTCTTC; cdr3_aa: CASSYGTSNEQFF
v_call: TRBV5-1; clone_size: once; d_call: NA; j_call: TRBJ2-7; cdr3_nt: TGCGCCAGCAGCCCACGGGACGGAGACTACGAGCAGTACTTC; cdr3_aa: CASSPRDGDYEQYF
v_call: TRBV15; clone_size: many; d_call: NA; j_call: TRBJ1-1; cdr3_nt: TGTGCCACCAGCAGAGACAGGGGAGCCGGCTTTGAAGCTTTCTTT; cdr3_aa: CATSRDRGAGFEAFF
v_call: TRBV28; clone_size: many; d_call: NA; j_call: TRBJ2-3; cdr3_nt: TGTGCCAGCAGCCGTCAAGTAGGAAATACGCAGTATTTT; cdr3_aa: CASSRQVGNTQYF
v_call: TRBV7-3; clone_size: few; d_call: TRBD1; j_call: TRBJ2-1; cdr3_nt: TGTGCCAGCAGCTTAAAGGCCAGACAGGGGCCGAGCAGGAGCGCCTACAATGAGCAGTTCTTC; cdr3_aa: CASSLKARQGPSRSAYNEQFF
v_call: TRBV9; clone_size: NA; d_call: TRBD2; j_call: TRBJ2-7; cdr3_nt: TGTGCCAGCAGCCCCGTTGGGACTAGCGGGAACTCCGAGCAGTACTTC; cdr3_aa: CASSPVGTSGNSEQYF
v_call: TRBV2; clone_size: many; d_call: NA; j_call: TRBJ1-1; cdr3_nt: TGTGCCAGCAGGGAGACAGGTTTAAGGTTCACTGAAGCTTTCTTT; cdr3_aa: CASRETGLRFTEAFF
v_call: TRBV4-1; clone_size: many; d_call: NA; j_call: TRBJ1-4; cdr3_nt: TGCGCCAGCAGCCCCCTACTTTTGGGAGAGAATGAAAAACTGTTTTTT; cdr3_aa: CASSPLLLGENEKLFF